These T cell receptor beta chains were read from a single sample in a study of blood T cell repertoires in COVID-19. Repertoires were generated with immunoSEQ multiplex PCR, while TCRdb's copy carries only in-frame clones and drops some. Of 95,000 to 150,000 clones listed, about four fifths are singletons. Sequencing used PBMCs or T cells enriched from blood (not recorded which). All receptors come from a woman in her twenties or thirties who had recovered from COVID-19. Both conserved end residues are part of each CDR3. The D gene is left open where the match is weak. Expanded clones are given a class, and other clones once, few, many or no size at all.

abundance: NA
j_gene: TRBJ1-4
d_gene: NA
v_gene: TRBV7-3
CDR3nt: TGTGCCAGCAGCCCAACAGGTTCTTTTAATGAAAAACTGTTTTTT
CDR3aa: CASSPTGSFNEKLFF

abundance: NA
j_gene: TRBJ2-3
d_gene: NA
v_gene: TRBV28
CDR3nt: TGTGCCAGCAGTTTCCCTTTATTACTAGAGCGGAGCACAGATACGCAGTATTTT
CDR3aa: CASSFPLLLERSTDTQYF

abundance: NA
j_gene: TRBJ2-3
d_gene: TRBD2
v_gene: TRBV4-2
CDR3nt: TGTGCCAGCAGCCAAATAGCGGGAGGGGCTAGCACAGATACGCAGTATTTT
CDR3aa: CASSQIAGGASTDTQYF

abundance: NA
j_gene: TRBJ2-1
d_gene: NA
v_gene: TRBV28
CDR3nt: TGTGCCAGCAGGGTCAGCTCCTACAATGAGCAGTTCTTC
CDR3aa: CASRVSSYNEQFF

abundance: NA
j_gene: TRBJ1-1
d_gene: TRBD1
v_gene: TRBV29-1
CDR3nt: TGCAGCGTTGAAGATCTCCAGGGGGCCAGGGTCACTGAAGCTTTCTTT
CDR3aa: CSVEDLQGARVTEAFF

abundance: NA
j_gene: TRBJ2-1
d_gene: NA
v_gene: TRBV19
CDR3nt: TGTGCCAGTAGTATGAGACTAGACTCCTACAATGAGCAGTTCTTC
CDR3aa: CASSMRLDSYNEQFF

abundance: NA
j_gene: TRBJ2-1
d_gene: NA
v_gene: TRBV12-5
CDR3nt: TGTGCTAGTGGTTTGGCAACGGTGAGCGGACCCCCCTACAATGAGCAGTTCTTC
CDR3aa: CASGLATVSGPPYNEQFF

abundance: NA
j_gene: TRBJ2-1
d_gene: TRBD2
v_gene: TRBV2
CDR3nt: TGTGCCAGCAGTGTATCGCCGGGACTAGCATCGTTCTTC
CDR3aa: CASSVSPGLASFF

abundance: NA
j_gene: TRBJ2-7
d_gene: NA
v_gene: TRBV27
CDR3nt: TGTGCCAGCAGTACCCCGAGCTCCTACGAGCAGTACTTC
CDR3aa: CASSTPSSYEQYF

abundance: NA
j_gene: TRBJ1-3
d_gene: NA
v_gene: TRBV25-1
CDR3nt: TGTGCCAGCAGTGAATCCCGGGGGGCTGAAGGAAACACCATATATTTT
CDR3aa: CASSESRGAEGNTIYF

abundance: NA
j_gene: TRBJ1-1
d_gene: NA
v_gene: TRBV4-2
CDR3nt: TGTGCCAGCAGCCAAGGGAGCATCAGATCGAACACTGAAGCTTTCTTT
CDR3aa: CASSQGSIRSNTEAFF

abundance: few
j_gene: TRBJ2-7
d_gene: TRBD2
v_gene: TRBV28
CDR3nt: TGTGCCAGCAACTTAGCGGGAGAAGCGAACGAGCAGTACTTC
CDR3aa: CASNLAGEANEQYF

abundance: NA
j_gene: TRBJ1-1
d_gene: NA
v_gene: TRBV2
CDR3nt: TGTGCCAGCAGACAAGACATGAACACTGAAGCTTTCTTT
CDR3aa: CASRQDMNTEAFF

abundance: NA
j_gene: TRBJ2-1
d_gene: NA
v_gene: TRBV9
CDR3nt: TGTGCCAGCAGCGGAAATCCCCCCTATTACAATGAGCAGTTCTTC
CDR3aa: CASSGNPPYYNEQFF

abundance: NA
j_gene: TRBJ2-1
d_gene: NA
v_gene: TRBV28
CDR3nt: TGTGCCAGCAATCCCAGACAGCCCTTTAATGAGCAGTTCTTC
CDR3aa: CASNPRQPFNEQFF

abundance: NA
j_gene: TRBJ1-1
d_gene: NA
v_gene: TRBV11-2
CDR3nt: TGTGCCAGCAGCTTAAGCGGGACCCTAAGGTACACTGAAGCTTTCTTT
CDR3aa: CASSLSGTLRYTEAFF

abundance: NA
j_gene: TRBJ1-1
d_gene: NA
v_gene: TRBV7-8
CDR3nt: TGTGCCAGCAGCTTACAGGAGAACACTGAAGCTTTCTTT
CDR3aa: CASSLQENTEAFF

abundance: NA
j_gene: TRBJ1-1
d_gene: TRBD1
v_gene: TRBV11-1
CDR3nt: TGTGCCAGCAGCTTCGACAGGGTACTCATGAACACTGAAGCTTTCTTT
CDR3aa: CASSFDRVLMNTEAFF

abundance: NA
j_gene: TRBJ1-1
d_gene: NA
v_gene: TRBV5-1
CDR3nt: TGCGCCAGCAGCTCGGACTATAACACTGAAGCTTTCTTT
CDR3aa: CASSSDYNTEAFF

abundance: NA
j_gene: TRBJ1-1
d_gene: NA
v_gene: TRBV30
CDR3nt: TGTGCCTGGAGTGTAATTCTGGGCCCTGGGGCTTTCTTT
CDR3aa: CAWSVILGPGAFF

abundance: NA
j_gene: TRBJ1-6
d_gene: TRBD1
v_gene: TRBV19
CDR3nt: TGTGCCAGTAGTACGTTGGACAGGGGAGGAGGATCACCCCTCCACTTT
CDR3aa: CASSTLDRGGGSPLHF

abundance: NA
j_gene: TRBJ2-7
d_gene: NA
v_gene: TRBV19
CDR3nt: TGTGCCAGTAGTATGGGCGGGATCGGCGAGCAGTACTTC
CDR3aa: CASSMGGIGEQYF

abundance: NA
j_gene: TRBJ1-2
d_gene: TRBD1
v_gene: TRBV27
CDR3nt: TGTGCCAGCAGTCACCGGGACAGGGCGGGCGTCGGCTACACCTTC
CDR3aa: CASSHRDRAGVGYTF

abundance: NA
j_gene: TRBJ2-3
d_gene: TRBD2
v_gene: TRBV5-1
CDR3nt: TGCGCCAGCAGCCCCGGGACTAGCGGGAGGCCCCTCACAGATACGCAGTATTTT
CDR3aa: CASSPGTSGRPLTDTQYF